This TCR beta chain is drawn from a study of Graves' ophthalmopathy and Graves' hyperthyroidism. Amplified TCR beta CDR3 regions were obtained using RNA transcripts as template. HTBI primers primed a first-round RT-PCR, and a second-round multiplex PCR followed. TCRdb called the multiplex PCR reads again in MiXCR, with one record for every CDR3 protein. This table holds about 400,000 distinct CDR3 sequences, around 17% found once. This clonotype occurred a few times. The CDR3 length is 14 residues. V lost 2 bases and J lost 2; bases outside the gene matches: 0. The germline gives CDR1 MNHEY, CDR2 SVGEGT.

The V gene is TRBV6-2 or TRBV6-3, the J gene TRBJ2-7; the match to TRBD2 covers 10 bases. This TCR came from a woman aged 18-29 years with Graves' ophthalmopathy. The specimen was peripheral blood. The CDR3 DNA sequence: TGTGCCAGCAGTTACCTAGCGGGGGCCTACGAGCAGTACTTC. Translated, it gives CASSYLAGAYEQYF.